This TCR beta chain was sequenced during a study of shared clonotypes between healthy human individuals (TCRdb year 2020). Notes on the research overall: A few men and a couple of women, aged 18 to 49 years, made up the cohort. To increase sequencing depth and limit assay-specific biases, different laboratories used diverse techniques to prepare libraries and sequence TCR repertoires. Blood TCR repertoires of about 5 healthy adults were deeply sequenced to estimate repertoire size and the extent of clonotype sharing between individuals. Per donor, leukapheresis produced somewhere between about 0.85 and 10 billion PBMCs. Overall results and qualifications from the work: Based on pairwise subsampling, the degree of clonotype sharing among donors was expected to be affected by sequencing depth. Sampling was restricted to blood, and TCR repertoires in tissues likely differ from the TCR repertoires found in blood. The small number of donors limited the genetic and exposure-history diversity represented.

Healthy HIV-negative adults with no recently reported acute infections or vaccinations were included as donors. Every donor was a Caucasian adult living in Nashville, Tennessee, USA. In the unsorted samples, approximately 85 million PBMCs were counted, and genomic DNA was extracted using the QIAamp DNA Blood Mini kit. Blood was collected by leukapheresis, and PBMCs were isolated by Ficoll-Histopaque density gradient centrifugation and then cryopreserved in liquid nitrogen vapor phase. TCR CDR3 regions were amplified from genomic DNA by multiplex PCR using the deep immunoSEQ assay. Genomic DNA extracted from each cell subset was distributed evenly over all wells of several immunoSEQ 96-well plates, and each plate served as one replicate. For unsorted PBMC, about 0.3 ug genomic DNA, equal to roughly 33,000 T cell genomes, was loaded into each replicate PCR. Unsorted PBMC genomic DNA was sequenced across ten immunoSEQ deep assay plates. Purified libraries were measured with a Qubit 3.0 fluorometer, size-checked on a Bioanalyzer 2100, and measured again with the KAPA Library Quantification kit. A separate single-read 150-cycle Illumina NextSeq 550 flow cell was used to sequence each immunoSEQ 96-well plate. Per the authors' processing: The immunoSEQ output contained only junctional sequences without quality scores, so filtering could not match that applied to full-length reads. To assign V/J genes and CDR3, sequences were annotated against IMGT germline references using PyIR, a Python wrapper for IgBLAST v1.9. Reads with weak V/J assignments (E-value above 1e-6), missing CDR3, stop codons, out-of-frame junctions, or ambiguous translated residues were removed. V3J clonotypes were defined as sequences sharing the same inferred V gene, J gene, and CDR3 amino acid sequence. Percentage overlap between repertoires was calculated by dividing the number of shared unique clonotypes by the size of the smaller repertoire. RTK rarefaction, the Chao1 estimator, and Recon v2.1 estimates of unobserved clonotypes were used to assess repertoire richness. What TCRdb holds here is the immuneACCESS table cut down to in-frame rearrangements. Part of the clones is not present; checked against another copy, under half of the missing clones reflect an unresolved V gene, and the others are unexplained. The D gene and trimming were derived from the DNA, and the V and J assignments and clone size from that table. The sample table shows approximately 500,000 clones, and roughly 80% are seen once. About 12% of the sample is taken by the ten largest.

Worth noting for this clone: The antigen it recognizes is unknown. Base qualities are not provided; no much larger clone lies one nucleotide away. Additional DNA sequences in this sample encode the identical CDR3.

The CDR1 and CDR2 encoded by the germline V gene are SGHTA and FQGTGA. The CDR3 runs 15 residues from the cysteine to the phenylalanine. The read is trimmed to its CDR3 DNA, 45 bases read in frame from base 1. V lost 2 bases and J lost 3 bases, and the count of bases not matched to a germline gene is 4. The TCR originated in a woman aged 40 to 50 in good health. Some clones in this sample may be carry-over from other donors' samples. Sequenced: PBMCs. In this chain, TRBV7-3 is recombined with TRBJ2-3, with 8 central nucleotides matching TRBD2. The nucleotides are TGTGCCAGCAGCTTAGCGGGGGGCAGGACAGATACGCAGTATTTT. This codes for CASSLAGGRTDTQYF.